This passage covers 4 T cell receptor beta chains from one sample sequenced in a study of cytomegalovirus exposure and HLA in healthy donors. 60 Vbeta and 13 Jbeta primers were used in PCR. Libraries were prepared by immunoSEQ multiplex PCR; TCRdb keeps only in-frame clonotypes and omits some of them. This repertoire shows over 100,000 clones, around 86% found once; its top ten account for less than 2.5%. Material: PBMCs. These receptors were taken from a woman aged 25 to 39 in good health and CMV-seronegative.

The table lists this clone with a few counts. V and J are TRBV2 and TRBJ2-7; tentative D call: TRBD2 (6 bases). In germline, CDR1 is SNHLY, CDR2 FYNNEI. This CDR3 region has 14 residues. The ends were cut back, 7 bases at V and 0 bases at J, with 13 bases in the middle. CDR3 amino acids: CASTAAGSSYEQYF. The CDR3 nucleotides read TGTGCCAGCACTGCCGCGGGGAGCTCCTACGAGCAGTACTTC.

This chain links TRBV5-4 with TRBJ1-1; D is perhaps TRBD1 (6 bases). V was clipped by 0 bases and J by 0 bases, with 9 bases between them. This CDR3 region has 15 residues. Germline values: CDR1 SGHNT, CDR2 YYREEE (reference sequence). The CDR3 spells CASSLVDRMNTEAFF. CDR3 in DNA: TGTGCCAGCAGCTTGGTAGACAGGATGAACACTGAAGCTTTCTTT.

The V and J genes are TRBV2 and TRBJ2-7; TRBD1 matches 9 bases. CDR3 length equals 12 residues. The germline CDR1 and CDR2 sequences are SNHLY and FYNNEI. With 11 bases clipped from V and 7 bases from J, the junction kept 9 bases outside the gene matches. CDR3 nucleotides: TGTGCCGGACGGACAGGGGTAACGGAGCAGTACTTC. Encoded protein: CAGRTGVTEQYF.

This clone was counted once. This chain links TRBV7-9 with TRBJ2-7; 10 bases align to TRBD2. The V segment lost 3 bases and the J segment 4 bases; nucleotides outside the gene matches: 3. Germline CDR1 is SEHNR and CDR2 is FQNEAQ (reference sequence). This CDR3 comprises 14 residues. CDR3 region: CASSFTSGTYEQYF. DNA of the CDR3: TGTGCCAGCAGCTTCACTAGCGGGACTTACGAGCAGTACTTC.